This TCR beta chain was identified in a study of T cell responses to AZD1222 COVID-19 vaccine. On the study more broadly: Both about-4-week and about-12-week second-dose recipients were combined.

With respect to this clone: Its antigen is unidentified.

The study's findings and limits: AZD1222 recipients seropositive at baseline numbered only six.

Trimming stripped 2 bases from V and 2 bases from J, with 7 bases between. The CDR3 totals 15 residues. Per the germline V gene, CDR1 is LGHNA and CDR2 is YNFKEQ. Profiled with immunoSEQ multiplex PCR; TCRdb holds only in-frame clones, not every one. Of 110,000 to 150,000 clones listed, 90% to 95% were seen once; the top ten hold about 1.9%. The V and J genes are TRBV4-2 and TRBJ1-6; D possibly corresponds to TRBD1 (6 bases). Sequenced here: peripheral blood, sampled on day 0 of AZD1222 vaccination. This receptor was taken from an adult in good health. The CDR3 spells CASSQRDTYNSPLHF. The CDR3 nucleotides are TGTGCCAGCAGCCAACGGGACACCTATAATTCACCCCTCCACTTT.